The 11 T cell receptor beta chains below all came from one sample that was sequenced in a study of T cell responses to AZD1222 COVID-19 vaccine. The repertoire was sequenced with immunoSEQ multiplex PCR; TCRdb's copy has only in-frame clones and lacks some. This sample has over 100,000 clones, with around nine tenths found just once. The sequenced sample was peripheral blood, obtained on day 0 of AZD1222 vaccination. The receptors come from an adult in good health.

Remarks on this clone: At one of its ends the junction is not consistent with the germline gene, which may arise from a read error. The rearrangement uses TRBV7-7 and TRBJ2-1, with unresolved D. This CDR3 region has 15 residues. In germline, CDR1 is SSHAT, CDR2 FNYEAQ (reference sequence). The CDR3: CASSLGPGPNNEQFF. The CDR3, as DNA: TGTGCTAGCAGCTTAGGCCCCGGACCCAACAATGAGCAGTTCTTC.

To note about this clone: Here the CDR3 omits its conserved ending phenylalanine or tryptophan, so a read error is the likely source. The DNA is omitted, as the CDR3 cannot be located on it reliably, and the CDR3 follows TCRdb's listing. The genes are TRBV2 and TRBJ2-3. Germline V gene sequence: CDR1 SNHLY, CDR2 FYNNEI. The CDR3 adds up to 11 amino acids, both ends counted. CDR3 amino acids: CASSEAQRVFL.

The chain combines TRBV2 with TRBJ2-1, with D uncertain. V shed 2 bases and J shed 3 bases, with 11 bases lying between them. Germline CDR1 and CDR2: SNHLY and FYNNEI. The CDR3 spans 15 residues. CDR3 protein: CASSESREVYNEQFF. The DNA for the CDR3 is TGTGCCAGCAGTGAATCGCGCGAGGTCTACAATGAGCAGTTCTTC.

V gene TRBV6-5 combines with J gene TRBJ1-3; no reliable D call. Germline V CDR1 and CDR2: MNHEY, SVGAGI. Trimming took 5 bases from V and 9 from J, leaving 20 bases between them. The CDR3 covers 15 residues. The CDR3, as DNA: TGTGCCAGCAGTCCTCAAACCACAACCGTGGGCACCATATATTTT. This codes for CASSPQTTTVGTIYF.

The chain's CDR3 is CASSLQGPIEAFF. The DNA of the CDR3 is TGTGCCAGCAGCTTACAGGGTCCCATAGAAGCTTTCTTT. The chain employs TRBV5-6 and TRBJ1-1; possible D gene TRBD1, 6 bases. Germline CDR1 is SGHDT and CDR2 is YYEEEE. CDR3 length equals 13 residues. The V end was cut by 2 bases, the J end by 8 bases, with 13 bases between.

CDR3 sequence reads: CASERLGVNTEAFF. The CDR3 DNA reads as TGTGCCAGCGAAAGACTGGGAGTGAACACTGAAGCTTTCTTT. The gene calls are TRBV6-5 and TRBJ1-1; D is undetermined. There are 14 residues in the CDR3. Germline V gene data show CDR1 as MNHEY and CDR2 as SVGAGI. V was shortened by 8 bases and J by 0 bases, with 13 bases between the two germline ends.

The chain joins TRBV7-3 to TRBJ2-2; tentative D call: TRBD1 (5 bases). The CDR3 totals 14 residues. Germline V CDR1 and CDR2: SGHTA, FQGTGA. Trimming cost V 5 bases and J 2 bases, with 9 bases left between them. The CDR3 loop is CASSNQGNTGELFF. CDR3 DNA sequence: TGTGCCAGCAGCAATCAGGGAAACACCGGGGAGCTGTTTTTT. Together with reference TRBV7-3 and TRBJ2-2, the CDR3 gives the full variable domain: GAGVSQTPSNKVTEKGKYVELRCDPISGHTALYWYRQSLGQGPEFLIYFQGTGAADDSGLPNDRFFAVRPEGSVSTLKIQRTERGDSAVYLCASSNQGNTGELFFGEGSRLTVL.

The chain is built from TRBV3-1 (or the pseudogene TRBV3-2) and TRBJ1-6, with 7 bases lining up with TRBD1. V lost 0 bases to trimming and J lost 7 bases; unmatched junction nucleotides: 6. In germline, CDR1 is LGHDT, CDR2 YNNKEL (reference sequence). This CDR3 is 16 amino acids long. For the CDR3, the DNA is TGTGCCAGCAGCCAAGATTCGGCAGGGGGGAATTCACCCCTCCACTTT. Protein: CASSQDSAGGNSPLHF.

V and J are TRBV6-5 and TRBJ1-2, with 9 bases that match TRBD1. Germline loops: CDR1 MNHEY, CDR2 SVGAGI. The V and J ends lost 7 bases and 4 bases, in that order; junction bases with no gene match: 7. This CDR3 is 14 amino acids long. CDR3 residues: CASTADRGGYGYTF. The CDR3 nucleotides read TGTGCCAGCACCGCGGACAGGGGTGGCTATGGCTACACCTTC.

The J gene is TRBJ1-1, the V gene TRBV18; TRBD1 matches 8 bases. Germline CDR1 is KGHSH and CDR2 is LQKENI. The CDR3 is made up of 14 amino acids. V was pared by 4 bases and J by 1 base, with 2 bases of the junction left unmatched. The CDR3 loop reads CASSRDRGNTEAFF. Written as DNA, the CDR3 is TGTGCCAGCTCACGAGACAGGGGGAACACTGAAGCTTTCTTT.

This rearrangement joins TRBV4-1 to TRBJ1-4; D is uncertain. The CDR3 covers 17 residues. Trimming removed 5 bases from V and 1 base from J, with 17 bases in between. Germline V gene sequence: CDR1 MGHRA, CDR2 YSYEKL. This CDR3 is CASSDRPSGVTNEKLFF. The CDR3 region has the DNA TGCGCCAGCAGCGATCGGCCCAGCGGGGTAACTAATGAAAAACTGTTTTTT.